These T cell receptor beta chains were read from a single sample in a study of blood T cell repertoires in COVID-19. Here immunoSEQ multiplex PCR was the method, and the copy in TCRdb shows in-frame clones only, minus some. In the table there are about 200,000 clones, 80% of which are singletons. Sequencing was done on a sample of peripheral blood. Receptors originate from a human donor in a cohort sampled during active COVID-19. Each CDR3 is given with its conserved first and last residue. A D gene is named only where the DNA matches it firmly. Rows may omit the clone size; those that give it use once, few, many or a size class.

v_gene: TRBV3-1/TRBV3-2
j_gene: TRBJ2-5
d_gene: TRBD2
abundance: few
CDR3nt: TGTGCCAGCAGGCGGGGGGGTCTCCAAGAGACCCAGTACTTC
CDR3aa: CASRRGGLQETQYF

v_gene: TRBV6-6
j_gene: TRBJ2-7
d_gene: TRBD2
abundance: NA
CDR3nt: TGTGCCAGCAGTGGACTAGCGGGTTCCTACGAGCAGTACTTC
CDR3aa: CASSGLAGSYEQYF

v_gene: TRBV4-2
j_gene: TRBJ2-6
d_gene: NA
abundance: once
CDR3nt: TGTGCCAGCAGCCAAGAGCCGGGTTACTCTGGGGCCAACGTCCTGACTTTC
CDR3aa: CASSQEPGYSGANVLTF

v_gene: TRBV7-2
j_gene: TRBJ2-2
d_gene: TRBD2
abundance: NA
CDR3nt: TGTGCCAGCAGTTCCCTAGCGGGGGAGAACACCGGGGAGCTGTTTTTT
CDR3aa: CASSSLAGENTGELFF

v_gene: TRBV7-8
j_gene: TRBJ1-2
d_gene: NA
abundance: few
CDR3nt: TGTGCCAGCAGCTTAGCGAAGGGGCAGATTGGCTACACCTTC
CDR3aa: CASSLAKGQIGYTF

v_gene: TRBV3-1/TRBV3-2
j_gene: TRBJ1-3
d_gene: NA
abundance: NA
CDR3nt: TGTGCCAGCAGCCATGCGGTAAACACCATATATTTT
CDR3aa: CASSHAVNTIYF

v_gene: TRBV7-6
j_gene: TRBJ1-3
d_gene: TRBD1
abundance: once
CDR3nt: TGTGCCAGCAGCTTAGGAACTAGGGGGCTGGGAAACACCATATATTTT
CDR3aa: CASSLGTRGLGNTIYF

v_gene: TRBV29-1
j_gene: TRBJ2-3
d_gene: NA
abundance: NA
CDR3nt: TGCAGCGTTGACTTGTCAGGAGATACGCAGTATTTT
CDR3aa: CSVDLSGDTQYF

v_gene: TRBV7-2
j_gene: TRBJ1-4
d_gene: NA
abundance: NA
CDR3nt: TGTGCCAGCAATCGGCAGCGTAATGAAAAACTGTTTTTT
CDR3aa: CASNRQRNEKLFF

v_gene: TRBV12-3/TRBV12-4
j_gene: TRBJ2-4
d_gene: TRBD2
abundance: NA
CDR3nt: TGTGCCAGCAGTTTCGCGGGGGTTCACCAGTACTTC
CDR3aa: CASSFAGVHQYF

v_gene: TRBV20-1
j_gene: TRBJ2-5
d_gene: NA
abundance: NA
CDR3nt: TGCAGTGCTAGTGGCGGAGCCTTCCAAGAGACCCAGTACTTC
CDR3aa: CSASGGAFQETQYF

v_gene: TRBV6-5
j_gene: TRBJ2-7
d_gene: NA
abundance: NA
CDR3nt: TGTGCCAGCAGGGACAGAGGATCCTACGAGCAGTACTTC
CDR3aa: CASRDRGSYEQYF

v_gene: TRBV5-1
j_gene: TRBJ2-7
d_gene: NA
abundance: NA
CDR3nt: TGCGCCAGCAGCTCGGGACATACCTACGAGCAGTACTTC
CDR3aa: CASSSGHTYEQYF

v_gene: TRBV19
j_gene: TRBJ2-7
d_gene: NA
abundance: NA
CDR3nt: TGTGCCAGTAGTCACACCTTGCCGAGCGGCAGAGAGCGCGAGCAGTACTTC
CDR3aa: CASSHTLPSGREREQYF

v_gene: TRBV11-2
j_gene: TRBJ2-7
d_gene: TRBD2
abundance: once
CDR3nt: TGTGCCAGCAGCTTAGCGGGAGGGCCCTACGAGCAGTACTTC
CDR3aa: CASSLAGGPYEQYF

v_gene: TRBV7-2
j_gene: TRBJ1-2
d_gene: NA
abundance: NA
CDR3nt: TGTGCCAGCAGCTTACCCCCCGAGGGAGGAGGCTACACCTTC
CDR3aa: CASSLPPEGGGYTF

v_gene: TRBV9
j_gene: TRBJ1-3
d_gene: NA
abundance: NA
CDR3nt: TGTGCCAGCAGCGTAGGAGATTACTCTGGAAACACCATATATTTT
CDR3aa: CASSVGDYSGNTIYF